Listed below are T cell receptor beta chains from one sample, sequenced in a study of T cells in Graves' hyperthyroidism and ophthalmopathy. TCRdb re-analysed the multiplex PCR reads in MiXCR, keeping a single row per CDR3 protein. The table lists about 300,000 distinct CDR3 sequences, roughly 19% of them singletons. Sequenced sample: blood. The receptors shown here come from a man aged 45 to 65 with Graves' ophthalmopathy. Each CDR3 is given with its conserved first and last residue. Size values are once, few and many counts, or a class for expanded clones, and some rows have none.

many 15 TRBJ2-3 TRBV19 CASSILGGAGDTQYF
many 17 TRBJ2-1 TRBV5-1 CASSSTGLAGGANEQFF
many 14 TRBJ2-5 TRBV6-2/TRBV6-3 CASSPGKFRRTQYF
few 14 TRBJ1-1 TRBV6-1 CASRLGQANTEAFF
NA 15 TRBJ2-2 TRBV7-3 CASSWTGSGTGELFF
few 16 TRBJ2-2 TRBV10-3 CAISEVGGSGTGELFF
few 15 TRBJ2-5 TRBV5-4 CASSSSGDTQETQYF
many 12 TRBJ2-7 TRBV24-1 CATSDDGYEQYF
NA 13 TRBJ2-5 TRBV28 CASSFDRQETQYF
NA 15 TRBJ1-3 TRBV18 CASSPPGQGRNTIYF
NA 11 TRBJ2-1 TRBV28 CASEGVGEQFF
many 17 TRBJ2-7 TRBV3-1 CASSQETLDRFSYEQYF
NA 17 TRBJ1-1 TRBV28 CASSLWGNGPGNTEAFF
NA 14 TRBJ2-7 TRBV6-5 CASSLQGGLGEQYF
few 16 TRBJ2-1 TRBV24-1 CATSDRGLAVYNEQFF
many 14 TRBJ2-5 TRBV28 CASSLRRGQETQYF
few 14 TRBJ2-1 TRBV29-1 CSVPLAGGANEQFF
many 14 TRBJ2-1 TRBV6-2/TRBV6-3 CASTGPSRLDEQFF
NA 13 TRBJ2-5 TRBV27 CASSRKERETQYF
NA 15 TRBJ2-3 TRBV7-6 CASNAAGSGTDTQYF
NA 14 TRBJ1-2 TRBV7-9 CANSLAPGFLGYTF
once 15 TRBJ1-6 TRBV5-1 CASSLGDMGNSPLHF
few 14 TRBJ1-5 TRBV27 CASSSRGQDKPQHF
NA 14 TRBJ2-1 TRBV9 CASSVAGGGDEQFF
many 14 TRBJ2-5 TRBV11-2 CASSLVPGSETQYF
many 15 TRBJ2-7 TRBV28 CASSWGGTGLYEQYF
few 15 TRBJ2-1 TRBV20-1 CSASHSEAKYNEQFF